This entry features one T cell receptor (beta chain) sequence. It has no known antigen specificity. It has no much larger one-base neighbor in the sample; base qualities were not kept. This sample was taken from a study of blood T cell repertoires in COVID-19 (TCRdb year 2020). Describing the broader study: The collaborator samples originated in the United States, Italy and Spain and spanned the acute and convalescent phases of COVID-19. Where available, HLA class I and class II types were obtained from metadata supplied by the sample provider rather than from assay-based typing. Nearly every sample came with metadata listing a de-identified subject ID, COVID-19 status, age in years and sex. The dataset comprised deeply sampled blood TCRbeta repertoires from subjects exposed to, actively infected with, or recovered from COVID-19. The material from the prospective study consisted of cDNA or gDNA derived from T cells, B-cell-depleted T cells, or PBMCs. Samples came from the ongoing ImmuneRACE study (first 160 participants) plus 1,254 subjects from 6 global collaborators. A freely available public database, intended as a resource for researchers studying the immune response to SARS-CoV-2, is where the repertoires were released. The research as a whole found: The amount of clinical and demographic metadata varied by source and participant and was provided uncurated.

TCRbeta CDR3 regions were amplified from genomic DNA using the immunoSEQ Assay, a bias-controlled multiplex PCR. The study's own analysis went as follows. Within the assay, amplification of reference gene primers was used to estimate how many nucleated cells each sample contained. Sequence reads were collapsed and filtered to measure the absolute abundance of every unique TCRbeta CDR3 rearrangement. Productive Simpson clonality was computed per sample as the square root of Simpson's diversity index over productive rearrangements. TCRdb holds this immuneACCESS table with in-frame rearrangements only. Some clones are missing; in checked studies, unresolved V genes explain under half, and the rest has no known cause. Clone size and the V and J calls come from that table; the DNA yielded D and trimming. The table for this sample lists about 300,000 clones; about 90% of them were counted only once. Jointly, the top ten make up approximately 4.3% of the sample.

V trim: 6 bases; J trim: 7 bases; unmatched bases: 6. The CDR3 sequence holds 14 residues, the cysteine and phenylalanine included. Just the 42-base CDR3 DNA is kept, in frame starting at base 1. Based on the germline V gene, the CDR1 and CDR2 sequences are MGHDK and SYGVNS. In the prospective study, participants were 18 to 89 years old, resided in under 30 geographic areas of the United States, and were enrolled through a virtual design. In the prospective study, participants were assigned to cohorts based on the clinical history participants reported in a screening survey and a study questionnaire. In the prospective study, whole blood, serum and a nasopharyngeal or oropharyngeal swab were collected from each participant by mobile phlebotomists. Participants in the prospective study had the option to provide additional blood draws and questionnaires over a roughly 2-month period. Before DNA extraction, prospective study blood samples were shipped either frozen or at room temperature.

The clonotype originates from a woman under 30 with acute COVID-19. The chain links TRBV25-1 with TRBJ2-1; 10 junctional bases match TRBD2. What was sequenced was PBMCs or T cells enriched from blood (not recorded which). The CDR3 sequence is CASSSGRARNEQFF. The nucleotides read TGTGCCAGCAGCAGCGGGAGGGCCCGGAATGAGCAGTTCTTC.